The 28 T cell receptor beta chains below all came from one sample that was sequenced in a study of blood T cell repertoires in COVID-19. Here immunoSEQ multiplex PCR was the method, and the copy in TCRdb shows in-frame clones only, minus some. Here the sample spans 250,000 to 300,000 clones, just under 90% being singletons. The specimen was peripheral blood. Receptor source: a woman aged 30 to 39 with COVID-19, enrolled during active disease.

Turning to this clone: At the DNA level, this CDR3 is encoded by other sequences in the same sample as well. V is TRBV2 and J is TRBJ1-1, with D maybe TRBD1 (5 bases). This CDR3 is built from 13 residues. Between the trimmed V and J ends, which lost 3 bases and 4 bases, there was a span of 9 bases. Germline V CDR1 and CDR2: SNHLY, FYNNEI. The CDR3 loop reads CASSDREGTEAFF. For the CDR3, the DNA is TGTGCCAGCAGTGACAGGGAAGGCACTGAAGCTTTCTTT.

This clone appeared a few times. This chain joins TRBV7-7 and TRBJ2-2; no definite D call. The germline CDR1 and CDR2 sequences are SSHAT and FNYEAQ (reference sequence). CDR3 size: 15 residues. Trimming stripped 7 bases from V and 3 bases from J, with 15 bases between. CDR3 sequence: CASKEYSLDTGELFF. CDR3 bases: TGTGCCAGCAAAGAGTACTCACTTGACACCGGGGAGCTGTTTTTT.

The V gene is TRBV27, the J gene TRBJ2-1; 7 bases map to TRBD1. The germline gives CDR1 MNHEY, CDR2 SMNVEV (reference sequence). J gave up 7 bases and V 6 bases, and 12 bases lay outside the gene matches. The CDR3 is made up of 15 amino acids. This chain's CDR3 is CASRAGTAPRNEQFF. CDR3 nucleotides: TGTGCCAGCAGGGCTGGGACAGCCCCTCGGAATGAGCAGTTCTTC.

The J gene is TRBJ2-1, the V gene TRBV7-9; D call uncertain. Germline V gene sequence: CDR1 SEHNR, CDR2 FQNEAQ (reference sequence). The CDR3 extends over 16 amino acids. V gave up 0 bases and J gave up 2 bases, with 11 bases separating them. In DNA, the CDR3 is TGTGCCAGCAGCTTAGCGCCGCTCGGAGCCTACAATGAGCAGTTCTTC. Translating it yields CASSLAPLGAYNEQFF. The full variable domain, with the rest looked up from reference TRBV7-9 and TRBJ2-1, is DTGVSQNPRHKITKRGQNVTFRCDPISEHNRLYWYRQTLGQGPEFLTYFQNEAQLEKSRLLSDRFSAERPKGSFSTLEIQRTEQGDSAMYLCASSLAPLGAYNEQFFGPGTRLTVL.

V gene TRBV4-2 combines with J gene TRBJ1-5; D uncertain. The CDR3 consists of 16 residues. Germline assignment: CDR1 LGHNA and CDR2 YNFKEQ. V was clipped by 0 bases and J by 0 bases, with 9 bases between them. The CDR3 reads CASSQDGGYSNQPQHF. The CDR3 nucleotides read TGTGCCAGCAGCCAAGATGGAGGGTATAGCAATCAGCCCCAGCATTTT.

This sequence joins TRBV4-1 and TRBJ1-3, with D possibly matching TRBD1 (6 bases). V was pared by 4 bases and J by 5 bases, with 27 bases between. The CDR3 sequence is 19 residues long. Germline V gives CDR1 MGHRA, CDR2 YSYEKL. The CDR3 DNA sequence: TGCGCCAGCAGCCTTCCACCCGGGACAATTAGTTCCGCCCGAAACACCATATATTTT. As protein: CASSLPPGTISSARNTIYF.

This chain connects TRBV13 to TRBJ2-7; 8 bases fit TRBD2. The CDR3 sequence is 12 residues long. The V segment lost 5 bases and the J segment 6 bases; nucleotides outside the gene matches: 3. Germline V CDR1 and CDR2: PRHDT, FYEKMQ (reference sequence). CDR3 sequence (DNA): TGTGCCAGCAGCGACCTAGCGGGCGAGCAGTACTTC. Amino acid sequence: CASSDLAGEQYF. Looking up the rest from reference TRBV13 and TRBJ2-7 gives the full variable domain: AAGVIQSPRHLIKEKRETATLKCYPIPRHDTVYWYQQGPGQDPQFLISFYEKMQSDKGSIPDRFSAQQFSDYHSELNMSSLELGDSALYFCASSDLAGEQYFGPGTRLTVT.

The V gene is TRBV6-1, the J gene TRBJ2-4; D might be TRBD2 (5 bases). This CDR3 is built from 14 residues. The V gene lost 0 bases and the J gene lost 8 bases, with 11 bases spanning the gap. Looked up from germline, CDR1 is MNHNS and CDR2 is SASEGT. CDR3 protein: CASSEAEVWDIQYF. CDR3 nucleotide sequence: TGTGCCAGCAGTGAAGCGGAGGTCTGGGACATTCAGTACTTC.

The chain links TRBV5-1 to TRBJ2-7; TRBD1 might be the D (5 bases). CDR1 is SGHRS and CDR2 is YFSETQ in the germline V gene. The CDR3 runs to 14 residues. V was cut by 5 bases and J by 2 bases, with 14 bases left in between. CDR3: CASSNSDTPYEQYF. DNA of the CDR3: TGCGCCAGCAGTAATTCGGACACCCCCTACGAGCAGTACTTC.

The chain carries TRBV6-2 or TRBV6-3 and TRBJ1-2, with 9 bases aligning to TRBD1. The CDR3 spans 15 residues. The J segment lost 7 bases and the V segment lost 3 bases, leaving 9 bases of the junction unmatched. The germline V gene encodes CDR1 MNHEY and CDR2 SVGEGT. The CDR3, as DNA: TGTGCCAGCAGTTATCGGGACAGGGAGTGGTTTGGCTACACCTTC. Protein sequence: CASSYRDREWFGYTF.

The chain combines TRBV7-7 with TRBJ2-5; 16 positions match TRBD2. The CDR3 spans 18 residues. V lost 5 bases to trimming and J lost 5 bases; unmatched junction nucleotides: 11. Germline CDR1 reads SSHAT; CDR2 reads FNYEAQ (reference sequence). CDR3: CASSPGLAGGLRTETQYF. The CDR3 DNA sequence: TGTGCCAGCAGCCCGGGACTAGCGGGGGGGCTCCGTACGGAGACCCAGTACTTC.

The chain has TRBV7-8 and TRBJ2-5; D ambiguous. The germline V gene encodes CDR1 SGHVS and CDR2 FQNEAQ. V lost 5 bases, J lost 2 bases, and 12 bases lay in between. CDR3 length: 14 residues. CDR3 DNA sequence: TGTGCCAGCAGCCCGGTCACTTGGCAAGAGACCCAGTACTTC. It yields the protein CASSPVTWQETQYF.

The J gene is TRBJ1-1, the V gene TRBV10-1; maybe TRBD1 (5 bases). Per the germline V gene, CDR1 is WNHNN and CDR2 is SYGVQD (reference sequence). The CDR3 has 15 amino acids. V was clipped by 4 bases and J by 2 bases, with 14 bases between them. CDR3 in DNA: TGCGCCAGCAGTGTCGGGGGGACGGGCAACACTGAAGCTTTCTTT. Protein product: CASSVGGTGNTEAFF.

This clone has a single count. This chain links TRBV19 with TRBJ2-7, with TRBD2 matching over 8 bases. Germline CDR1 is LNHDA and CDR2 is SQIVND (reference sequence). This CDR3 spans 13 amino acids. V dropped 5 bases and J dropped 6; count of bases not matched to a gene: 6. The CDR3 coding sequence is TGTGCCAGTAGTCTCGCCGCGGGGGGCGAGCAGTACTTC. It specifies CASSLAAGGEQYF.

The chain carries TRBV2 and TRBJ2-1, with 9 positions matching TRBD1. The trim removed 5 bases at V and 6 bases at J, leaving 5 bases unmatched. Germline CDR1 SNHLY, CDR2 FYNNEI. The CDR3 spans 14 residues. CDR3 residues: CASSSPGQGNEQFF. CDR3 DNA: TGTGCCAGCAGTTCACCGGGACAGGGCAATGAGCAGTTCTTC.

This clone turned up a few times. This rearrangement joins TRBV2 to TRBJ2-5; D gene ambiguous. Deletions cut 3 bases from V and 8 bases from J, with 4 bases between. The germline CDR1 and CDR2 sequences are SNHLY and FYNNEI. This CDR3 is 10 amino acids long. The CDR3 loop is CASSDLTQYF. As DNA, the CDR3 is TGTGCCAGCAGTGACCTCACCCAGTACTTC.

As DNA, the CDR3 is TGTGCCAGCAGCTCCGGTCCCGGGACTGGGAACACTGAAGCTTTCTTT. Its protein is CASSSGPGTGNTEAFF. V gene TRBV5-4 combines with J gene TRBJ1-1; D perhaps matches TRBD1 (5 bases). CDR3 length equals 16 residues. Trimming pared 3 bases from V and 1 base from J, leaving 16 bases between. In germline, CDR1 is SGHNT, CDR2 YYREEE (reference sequence).

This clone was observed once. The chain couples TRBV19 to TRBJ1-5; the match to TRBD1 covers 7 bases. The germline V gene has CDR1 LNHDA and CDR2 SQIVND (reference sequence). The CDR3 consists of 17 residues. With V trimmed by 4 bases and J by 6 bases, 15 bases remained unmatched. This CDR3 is CASSTLDRIPFIQPQHF. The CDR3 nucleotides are TGTGCCAGTAGTACCCTGGACAGGATTCCTTTCATTCAGCCCCAGCATTTT.

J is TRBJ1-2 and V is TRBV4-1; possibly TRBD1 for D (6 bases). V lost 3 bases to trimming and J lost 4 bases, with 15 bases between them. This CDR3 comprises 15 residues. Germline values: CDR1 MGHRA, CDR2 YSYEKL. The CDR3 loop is CASSQVTGGPYGYTF. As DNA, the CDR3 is TGCGCCAGCAGCCAGGTTACCGGGGGGCCCTATGGCTACACCTTC.

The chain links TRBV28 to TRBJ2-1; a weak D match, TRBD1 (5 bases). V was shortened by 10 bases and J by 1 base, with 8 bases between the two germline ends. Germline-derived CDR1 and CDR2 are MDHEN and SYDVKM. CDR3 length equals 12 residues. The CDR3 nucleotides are TGTGCCATCGACAGTTCCTACAATGAGCAGTTCTTC. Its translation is CAIDSSYNEQFF.

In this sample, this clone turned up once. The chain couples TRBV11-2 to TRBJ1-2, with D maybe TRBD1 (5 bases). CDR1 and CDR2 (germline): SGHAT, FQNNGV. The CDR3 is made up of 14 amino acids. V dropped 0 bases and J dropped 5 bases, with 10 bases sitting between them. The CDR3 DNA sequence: TGTGCCAGCAGCTTAGATCGAGGACATTATGGCTACACCTTC. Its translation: CASSLDRGHYGYTF.

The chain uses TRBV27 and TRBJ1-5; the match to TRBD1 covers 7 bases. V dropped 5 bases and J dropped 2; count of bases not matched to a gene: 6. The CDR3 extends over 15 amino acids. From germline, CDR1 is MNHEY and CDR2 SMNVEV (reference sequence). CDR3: CASSGIGQGNQPQHF. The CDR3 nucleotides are TGTGCCAGCAGTGGGATCGGACAGGGCAATCAGCCCCAGCATTTT.

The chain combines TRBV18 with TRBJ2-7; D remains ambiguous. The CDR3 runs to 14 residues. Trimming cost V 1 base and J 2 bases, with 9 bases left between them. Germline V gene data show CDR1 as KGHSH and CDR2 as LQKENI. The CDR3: CASSPLRLAYEQYF. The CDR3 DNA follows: TGTGCCAGCTCACCACTCAGGTTAGCCTACGAGCAGTACTTC.

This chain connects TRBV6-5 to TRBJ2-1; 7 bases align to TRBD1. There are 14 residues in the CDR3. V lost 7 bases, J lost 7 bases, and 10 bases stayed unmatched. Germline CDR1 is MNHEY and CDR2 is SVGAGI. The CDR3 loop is CASKVQGMGNEQFF. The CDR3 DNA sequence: TGTGCCAGCAAAGTACAGGGGATGGGGAATGAGCAGTTCTTC.

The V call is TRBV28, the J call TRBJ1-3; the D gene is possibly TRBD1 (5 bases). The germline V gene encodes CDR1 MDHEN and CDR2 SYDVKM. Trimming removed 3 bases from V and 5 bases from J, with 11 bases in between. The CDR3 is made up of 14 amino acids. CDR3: CASSFGGLRNTIYF. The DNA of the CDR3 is TGTGCCAGCAGTTTCGGGGGACTAAGAAACACCATATATTTT.

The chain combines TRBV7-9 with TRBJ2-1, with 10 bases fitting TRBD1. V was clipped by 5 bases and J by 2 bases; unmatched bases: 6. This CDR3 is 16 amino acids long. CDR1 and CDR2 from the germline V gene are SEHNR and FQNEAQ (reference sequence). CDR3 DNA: TGTGCCAGCAGCGCGCCGGGACAGGGGACCTACAATGAGCAGTTCTTC. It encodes CASSAPGQGTYNEQFF.

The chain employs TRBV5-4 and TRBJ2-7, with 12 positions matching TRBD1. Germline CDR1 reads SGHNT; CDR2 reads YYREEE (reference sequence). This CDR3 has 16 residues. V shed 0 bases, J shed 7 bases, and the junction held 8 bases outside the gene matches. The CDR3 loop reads CASSLAGTGGRREQYF. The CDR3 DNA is TGTGCCAGCAGCTTGGCGGGGACAGGGGGCCGGCGGGAGCAGTACTTC.

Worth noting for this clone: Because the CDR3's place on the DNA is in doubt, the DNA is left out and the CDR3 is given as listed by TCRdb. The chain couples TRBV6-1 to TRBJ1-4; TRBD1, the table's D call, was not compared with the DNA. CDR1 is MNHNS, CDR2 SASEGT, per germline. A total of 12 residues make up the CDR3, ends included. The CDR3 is CASSEVVGQGIF.